This T cell receptor beta chain is drawn from a study of control samples from healthy donors and cancer patients. Clones were read by immunoSEQ multiplex PCR, and TCRdb kept only the in-frame ones, dropping some. The top ten clones hold roughly 1.5% of a sample with approximately 92,000 clones, just over 90% of them seen once. Germline CDR1 is LNHDA and CDR2 is SQIVND (reference sequence). Trimming removed 1 base at V and 7 bases at J, with 16 bases between. The CDR3 totals 16 residues. The TCR sequence derives from a woman aged 25 to 39 in good health. The chain carries TRBV19 and TRBJ2-2; D is unclear. Sequenced sample: blood. The CDR3 sequence: CASSIVSVSNGGELFF. In nucleotides, the CDR3 is TGTGCCAGTAGTATAGTCTCTGTTAGCAACGGCGGGGAGCTGTTTTTT.